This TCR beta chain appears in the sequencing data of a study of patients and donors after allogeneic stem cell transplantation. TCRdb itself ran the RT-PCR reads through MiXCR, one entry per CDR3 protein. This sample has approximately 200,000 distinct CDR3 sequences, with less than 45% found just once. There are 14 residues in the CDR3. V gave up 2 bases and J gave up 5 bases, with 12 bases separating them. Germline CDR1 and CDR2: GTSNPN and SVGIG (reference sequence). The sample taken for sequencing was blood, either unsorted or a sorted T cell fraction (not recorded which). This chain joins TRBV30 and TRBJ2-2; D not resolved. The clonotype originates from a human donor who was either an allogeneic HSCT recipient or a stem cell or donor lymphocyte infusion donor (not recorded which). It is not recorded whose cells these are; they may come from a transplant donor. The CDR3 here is CAWSSLDGTGELFF. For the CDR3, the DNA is TGTGCCTGGAGTTCCTTGGATGGGACCGGGGAGCTGTTTTTT. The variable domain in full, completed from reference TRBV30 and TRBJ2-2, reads SQTIHQWPATLVQPVGSPLSLECTVEGTSNPNLYWYRQAAGRGLQLLFYSVGIGQISSEVPQNLSASRPQDRQFILSSKKLLLSDSGFYLCAWSSLDGTGELFFGEGSRLTVL.